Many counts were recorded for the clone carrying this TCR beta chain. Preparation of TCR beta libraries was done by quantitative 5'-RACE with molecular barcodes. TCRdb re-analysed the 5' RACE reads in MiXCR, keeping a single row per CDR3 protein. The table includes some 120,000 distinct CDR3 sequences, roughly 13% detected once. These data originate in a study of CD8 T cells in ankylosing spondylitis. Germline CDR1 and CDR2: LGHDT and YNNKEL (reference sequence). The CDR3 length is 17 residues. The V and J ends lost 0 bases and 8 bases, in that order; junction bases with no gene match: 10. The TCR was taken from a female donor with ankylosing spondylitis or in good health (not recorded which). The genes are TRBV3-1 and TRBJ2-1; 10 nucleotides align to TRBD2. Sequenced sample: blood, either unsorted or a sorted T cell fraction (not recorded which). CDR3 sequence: CASSQDTPSGSFDEQFF. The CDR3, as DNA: TGTGCCAGCAGCCAAGATACCCCTAGCGGGAGTTTCGATGAGCAGTTCTTC.